This is a list of T cell receptor beta chains from one sample in a study of shared T cell receptors in the human thymus. Sequenced by immunoSEQ multiplex PCR; TCRdb stores in-frame clones only, minus some. The sample carries some 660,000 clones, approximately 87% recorded once. Separately, the same data were catalogued under a study of human thymus T cells.

The sequenced sample consisted of thymocytes. The origin of the receptors is a boy in the first two years of life with a congenital heart defect. CDR3s include the opening cysteine and the closing phenylalanine or tryptophan. Each record gives: J gene, D gene, V gene, clone size, CDR3 protein, CDR3 DNA. A D gene is named only where the DNA matches it firmly. The listing skips clone size in some rows; elsewhere it reads once, few, many or a size class.

j_gene: TRBJ1-5; d_gene: TRBD1; v_gene: TRBV4-1; abundance: -; CDR3aa: CASSPRTGLSNQPQHF; CDR3nt: TGCGCCAGCAGCCCCCGGACAGGTCTTAGCAATCAGCCCCAGCATTTT
j_gene: TRBJ1-1; d_gene: -; v_gene: TRBV2; abundance: -; CDR3aa: CASPQMNTEAFF; CDR3nt: TGTGCCAGCCCTCAGATGAACACTGAAGCTTTCTTT
j_gene: TRBJ2-1; d_gene: TRBD1; v_gene: TRBV5-1; abundance: -; CDR3aa: CASVGDRLTGEQFF; CDR3nt: TGCGCCAGCGTAGGGGACAGGCTTACCGGGGAGCAGTTCTTC
j_gene: TRBJ2-1; d_gene: -; v_gene: TRBV27; abundance: few; CDR3aa: CASSLKQGAVNEQFF; CDR3nt: TGTGCCAGCAGTTTAAAACAGGGTGCGGTCAATGAGCAGTTCTTC
j_gene: TRBJ2-6; d_gene: -; v_gene: TRBV28; abundance: once; CDR3aa: CASCLGGALGANVLTF; CDR3nt: TGTGCCAGCTGCTTGGGGGGGGCGCTTGGGGCCAACGTCCTGACTTTC
j_gene: TRBJ1-1; d_gene: -; v_gene: TRBV7-9; abundance: -; CDR3aa: CASSLGTGTPPTEAFF; CDR3nt: TGTGCCAGCAGCTTAGGAACAGGTACACCACCTACCGAAGCTTTCTTT
j_gene: TRBJ2-4; d_gene: -; v_gene: TRBV28; abundance: -; CDR3aa: CASSYQYRAVTKNIQYF; CDR3nt: TGTGCCAGCAGTTATCAGTACAGGGCCGTCACCAAAAACATTCAGTACTTC
j_gene: TRBJ2-7; d_gene: -; v_gene: TRBV27; abundance: -; CDR3aa: CASSPQQGEGYEQYF; CDR3nt: TGTGCCAGCAGTCCTCAACAGGGGGAGGGGTACGAGCAGTACTTC
j_gene: TRBJ2-3; d_gene: -; v_gene: TRBV28; abundance: -; CDR3aa: CASSHHVSGLEDTQYF; CDR3nt: TGTGCCAGCAGTCACCACGTTAGCGGTCTGGAGGATACGCAGTATTTT
j_gene: TRBJ2-5; d_gene: TRBD1; v_gene: TRBV5-6; abundance: -; CDR3aa: CASRHWDRGETQYF; CDR3nt: TGTGCCAGCAGGCATTGGGACAGGGGAGAGACCCAGTACTTC
j_gene: TRBJ2-7; d_gene: TRBD2; v_gene: TRBV27; abundance: -; CDR3aa: CASSLGSLLAGATYEQYF; CDR3nt: TGTGCCAGCAGTTTGGGTTCTTTACTAGCGGGGGCAACCTACGAGCAGTACTTC
j_gene: TRBJ2-5; d_gene: -; v_gene: TRBV9; abundance: -; CDR3aa: CASSVGRVPQETQYF; CDR3nt: TGTGCCAGCAGCGTAGGGAGAGTTCCCCAAGAGACCCAGTACTTC
j_gene: TRBJ1-2; d_gene: -; v_gene: TRBV4-3; abundance: once; CDR3aa: CASSPTSGRGLAGYTF; CDR3nt: TGCGCCAGCAGCCCCACAAGCGGCAGAGGTCTAGCTGGCTACACCTTC
j_gene: TRBJ2-3; d_gene: TRBD2; v_gene: TRBV5-1; abundance: -; CDR3aa: CASSLATSGGAQKDTQYF; CDR3nt: TGCGCCAGCAGCTTGGCGACTAGCGGGGGGGCCCAGAAAGATACGCAGTATTTT
j_gene: TRBJ2-3; d_gene: -; v_gene: TRBV7-3; abundance: -; CDR3aa: CASSLQNTQYF; CDR3nt: TGTGCCAGCAGCTTACAAAATACGCAGTATTTT
j_gene: TRBJ1-3; d_gene: TRBD1; v_gene: TRBV7-7; abundance: once; CDR3aa: CASSLDRGSGNTIYF; CDR3nt: TGTGCTAGCAGCCTCGACAGGGGCTCTGGAAACACCATATATTTT
j_gene: TRBJ1-1; d_gene: -; v_gene: TRBV9; abundance: -; CDR3aa: CASSSRYASQAFF; CDR3nt: TGTGCCAGCAGCTCGAGGTACGCTTCTCAAGCTTTCTTT
j_gene: TRBJ1-4; d_gene: -; v_gene: TRBV4-1; abundance: -; CDR3aa: CASSHPGRGSTNEKLFF; CDR3nt: TGCGCCAGCAGCCACCCCGGCAGGGGATCAACTAATGAAAAACTGTTTTTT
j_gene: TRBJ2-2; d_gene: TRBD1; v_gene: TRBV28; abundance: -; CDR3aa: CASSPHLSDREHTGELFF; CDR3nt: TGTGCCAGCAGTCCCCACTTGTCGGACAGGGAACACACCGGGGAGCTGTTTTTT
j_gene: TRBJ2-7; d_gene: TRBD2; v_gene: TRBV14; abundance: -; CDR3aa: CASSQTPGLAGVDEQYF; CDR3nt: TGTGCCAGCAGCCAAACGCCGGGACTAGCGGGAGTGGACGAGCAGTACTTC
j_gene: TRBJ1-1; d_gene: -; v_gene: TRBV14; abundance: once; CDR3aa: CASSQDQAGRPNTEAFF; CDR3nt: TGTGCCAGCAGCCAAGATCAGGCAGGGAGGCCGAACACTGAAGCTTTCTTT
j_gene: TRBJ2-5; d_gene: TRBD2; v_gene: TRBV15; abundance: -; CDR3aa: CATSKGRGVQETQYF; CDR3nt: TGTGCCACCAGCAAGGGGAGGGGTGTCCAAGAGACCCAGTACTTC
j_gene: TRBJ2-1; d_gene: TRBD2; v_gene: TRBV19; abundance: -; CDR3aa: CASSIGSGSHNEQFF; CDR3nt: TGTGCCAGTAGTATAGGTAGCGGGAGCCACAATGAGCAGTTCTTC
j_gene: TRBJ1-5; d_gene: TRBD1; v_gene: TRBV19; abundance: -; CDR3aa: CASSARDSRGWFEPQHF; CDR3nt: TGTGCCAGTAGTGCCCGGGACAGCCGAGGGTGGTTTGAACCCCAGCATTTT
j_gene: TRBJ2-5; d_gene: TRBD1; v_gene: TRBV5-6; abundance: -; CDR3aa: CASRRGRQGIQETQYF; CDR3nt: TGTGCCAGCAGGCGAGGGCGACAGGGAATCCAAGAGACCCAGTACTTC
j_gene: TRBJ2-7; d_gene: -; v_gene: TRBV28; abundance: few; CDR3aa: CASSLDGLNYEQYF; CDR3nt: TGTGCCAGCAGTTTGGATGGACTGAACTACGAGCAGTACTTC
j_gene: TRBJ2-3; d_gene: -; v_gene: TRBV5-1; abundance: -; CDR3aa: CASSLVRASTDTQYF; CDR3nt: TGCGCCAGCAGCTTGGTACGCGCTAGCACAGATACGCAGTATTTT
j_gene: TRBJ2-7; d_gene: TRBD2; v_gene: TRBV28; abundance: -; CDR3aa: CASSTGGAYEQYF; CDR3nt: TGTGCCAGCAGCACTGGGGGGGCCTACGAGCAGTACTTC
j_gene: TRBJ1-2; d_gene: -; v_gene: TRBV15; abundance: few; CDR3aa: CATTPGRSGGYTF; CDR3nt: TGTGCCACCACCCCTGGGAGGTCAGGGGGCTACACCTTC
j_gene: TRBJ1-2; d_gene: -; v_gene: TRBV7-9; abundance: -; CDR3aa: CASSLTTRDQAHFFF; CDR3nt: TGTGCCAGCAGCCTTACCACACGGGATCAAGCCCACTTCTTCTTC
j_gene: TRBJ2-1; d_gene: TRBD2; v_gene: TRBV30; abundance: -; CDR3aa: CAWAEGLIVNEQFF; CDR3nt: TGTGCCTGGGCTGAGGGACTAATTGTCAATGAGCAGTTCTTC
j_gene: TRBJ2-3; d_gene: -; v_gene: TRBV29-1; abundance: -; CDR3aa: CSVEVEEPTAQYF; CDR3nt: TGCAGCGTTGAAGTAGAAGAACCTACCGCGCAGTATTTT
j_gene: TRBJ1-1; d_gene: -; v_gene: TRBV4-3; abundance: once; CDR3aa: CASSQDRLGGRDTEAFF; CDR3nt: TGCGCCAGCAGCCAAGATAGATTGGGGGGGCGCGATACTGAAGCTTTCTTT
j_gene: TRBJ2-7; d_gene: TRBD2; v_gene: TRBV29-1; abundance: -; CDR3aa: CSVEAGGPNEQYF; CDR3nt: TGCAGCGTAGAAGCGGGAGGGCCCAACGAGCAGTACTTC
j_gene: TRBJ2-1; d_gene: TRBD2; v_gene: TRBV12-5; abundance: -; CDR3aa: CASGLGGTSGKQFF; CDR3nt: TGTGCTAGTGGTTTGGGAGGGACTAGCGGAAAACAGTTCTTC
j_gene: TRBJ2-7; d_gene: -; v_gene: TRBV5-5; abundance: -; CDR3aa: CASSARRDNRYEQYF; CDR3nt: TGTGCCAGCAGCGCCCGCCGGGACAACCGCTACGAGCAGTACTTC
j_gene: TRBJ2-5; d_gene: -; v_gene: TRBV5-1; abundance: once; CDR3aa: CASSSTGTRYQETQYF; CDR3nt: TGCGCCAGCAGCTCCACCGGGACAAGGTACCAAGAGACCCAGTACTTC
j_gene: TRBJ1-2; d_gene: TRBD1; v_gene: TRBV4-1; abundance: -; CDR3aa: CASSHRTGPANYGYTF; CDR3nt: TGCGCCAGCAGCCATCGGACAGGGCCAGCTAACTATGGCTACACCTTC
j_gene: TRBJ1-6; d_gene: TRBD1; v_gene: TRBV28; abundance: -; CDR3aa: CASSFYDRGNSPLHF; CDR3nt: TGTGCCAGCAGTTTTTATGACAGGGGAAATTCACCCCTCCACTTT
j_gene: TRBJ2-1; d_gene: TRBD1; v_gene: TRBV25-1; abundance: -; CDR3aa: CASSELARDRGRNEQFF; CDR3nt: TGTGCCAGCAGTGAATTGGCCCGGGACAGGGGGCGGAATGAGCAGTTCTTC
j_gene: TRBJ2-2; d_gene: -; v_gene: TRBV4-3; abundance: -; CDR3aa: CASSQKRAPPGELFF; CDR3nt: TGCGCCAGCAGCCAAAAGCGGGCTCCGCCCGGGGAGCTGTTTTTT
j_gene: TRBJ1-4; d_gene: TRBD1; v_gene: TRBV4-3; abundance: -; CDR3aa: CASSQDCETGGGYNEKLFF; CDR3nt: TGCGCCAGCAGCCAAGATTGTGAGACAGGGGGGGGATATAATGAAAAACTGTTTTTT
j_gene: TRBJ1-2; d_gene: TRBD1; v_gene: TRBV5-1; abundance: -; CDR3aa: CASSLGDSGPYGYTF; CDR3nt: TGCGCCAGCAGCTTGGGGGACAGCGGGCCATATGGCTACACCTTC
j_gene: TRBJ1-2; d_gene: TRBD1; v_gene: TRBV6-1; abundance: -; CDR3aa: CAYTDRVGYGYTF; CDR3nt: TGTGCCTACACCGACAGGGTAGGATATGGCTACACCTTC
j_gene: TRBJ1-5; d_gene: -; v_gene: TRBV18; abundance: once; CDR3aa: CASSPPEQTQPQHF; CDR3nt: TGTGCCAGCTCACCACCCGAACAGACTCAGCCCCAGCATTTT
j_gene: TRBJ1-4; d_gene: -; v_gene: TRBV2; abundance: few; CDR3aa: CASKGSHEKLFF; CDR3nt: TGTGCCAGCAAAGGGAGTCATGAAAAACTGTTTTTT
j_gene: TRBJ1-5; d_gene: TRBD1; v_gene: TRBV2; abundance: once; CDR3aa: CASRARDRGQPQHF; CDR3nt: TGTGCCAGCAGAGCCCGGGACAGGGGTCAGCCCCAGCATTTT
j_gene: TRBJ2-1; d_gene: -; v_gene: TRBV13; abundance: -; CDR3aa: CASSLCLSFGNEQFF; CDR3nt: TGTGCCAGCAGCTTATGTTTATCGTTCGGGAATGAGCAGTTCTTC
j_gene: TRBJ2-7; d_gene: -; v_gene: TRBV7-2; abundance: -; CDR3aa: CASSLSGPWEALFYEQYF; CDR3nt: TGTGCCAGCAGCTTAAGTGGACCCTGGGAGGCCCTTTTCTACGAGCAGTACTTC
j_gene: TRBJ2-2; d_gene: -; v_gene: TRBV28; abundance: -; CDR3aa: CASKENRVSTGELFF; CDR3nt: TGTGCCAGCAAAGAAAACAGGGTGTCCACCGGGGAGCTGTTTTTT
j_gene: TRBJ1-2; d_gene: -; v_gene: TRBV13; abundance: few; CDR3aa: CASSRGQNGYTF; CDR3nt: TGTGCCAGCAGCCGAGGACAGAATGGCTACACCTTC
j_gene: TRBJ1-2; d_gene: -; v_gene: TRBV28; abundance: -; CDR3aa: CASSSVAYGYTF; CDR3nt: TGTGCCAGCAGTTCAGTTGCCTATGGCTACACCTTC
j_gene: TRBJ1-4; d_gene: TRBD1; v_gene: TRBV5-6; abundance: -; CDR3aa: CASSDRPGGTNEKLFF; CDR3nt: TGTGCCAGCAGCGACCGGCCAGGGGGTACTAATGAAAAACTGTTTTTT
j_gene: TRBJ1-5; d_gene: -; v_gene: TRBV19; abundance: -; CDR3aa: CASMGYRARGNQPQHF; CDR3nt: TGTGCCAGTATGGGCTACAGGGCCCGAGGCAATCAGCCCCAGCATTTT
j_gene: TRBJ1-3; d_gene: -; v_gene: TRBV7-6; abundance: -; CDR3aa: CASSPRRSGNTIYF; CDR3nt: TGTGCCAGCAGCCCCCGCAGATCTGGAAACACCATATATTTT
j_gene: TRBJ2-1; d_gene: -; v_gene: TRBV11-3; abundance: -; CDR3aa: CASSAGLGGSHEQFF; CDR3nt: TGTGCCAGCAGCGCTGGACTAGGGGGTTCACATGAGCAGTTCTTC